These T cell receptor beta chains were read from a single sample in a study of T-cell reconstitution after alpha-beta-depleted transplantation in children. TCRdb re-analysed the PCR reads in MiXCR, keeping a single row per CDR3 protein. The repertoire includes hundreds of thousands of distinct CDR3 sequences, roughly a tenth of them detected once, and roughly 30% sits in the top ten. The sequencing used PBMCs, collected before TCRalphabeta/CD19-depleted stem cell transplant. Source of these receptors: a child younger than two with acute myeloid leukemia, due to receive a stem cell transplant. CDR3s leave out the opening cysteine and the closing phenylalanine or tryptophan.

J gene,V gene,CDR3 protein
TRBJ2-3,TRBV5-4,ASSLAITSGTDTQY
TRBJ2-3,TRBV20-1,SARVRGLTDTQY
TRBJ1-2,TRBV19,ASTSPWGVGEYGYT
TRBJ2-3,TRBV5-6,ASSLSPSAGGRDTQY
TRBJ2-3,TRBV5-1,ASSSPGVDTQY
TRBJ1-2,TRBV3-1,ASSTYSYGYT
TRBJ2-2,TRBV20-1,SARELEGANTGELF
TRBJ1-4,TRBV18,ASSPGQVAKLF
TRBJ2-1,TRBV5-1,ASSSRGGLYNEQF
TRBJ2-3,TRBV5-4,ASSFTTGGTDTQY
TRBJ1-2,TRBV7-8,ASSLGSRRRAYGYT
TRBJ2-7,TRBV10-3,AIRESPGLAGTYEQY
TRBJ1-2,TRBV20-1,SADTGGPITRGYT
TRBJ2-5,TRBV7-8,ASSGLAADTQY
TRBJ1-4,TRBV4-1,ASSQPPRSVNFPEKLF
TRBJ2-3,TRBV20-1,SARGPIMGVTDTQY
TRBJ2-3,TRBV20-1,SVGTRASTDTQY
TRBJ1-2,TRBV5-6,ASSLEGTGYGYT
TRBJ1-4,TRBV5-1,ASSPRGAPANEKLF
TRBJ1-5,TRBV19,ASRRTGLINQPQH
TRBJ1-2,TRBV20-1,SAGGAAYGYT
TRBJ2-4,TRBV29-1,SVGGYTDIQY
TRBJ1-2,TRBV12-3/TRBV12-4,ASRGTGGYT
TRBJ2-1,TRBV30,AWIGRWTDEQF
TRBJ2-5,TRBV20-1,SAWGLAGGPVQETQY
TRBJ1-1,TRBV5-1,ASLVVGYDEAF